This T cell receptor beta chain was recorded in a study of CXCR3-negative and CXCR3-positive naive CD8 T cells. Study conclusions and caveats: TRB CDR3 hydrophobicity was greater in CXCR3-positive naive cells than in CXCR3-negative naive cells.

With regard to this clonotype: Its target is not known.

UMI-labeled 5' RACE yielded the TRB cDNA libraries. TCRdb re-called the 5' RACE reads and catalogs CDR3 proteins one per entry, DNA excluded. With around 60,000 distinct CDR3 sequences in the sample, the ten largest clones hold approximately 0.8%. The CDR3 is 16 residues long. The germline V gene encodes CDR1 SGHVS and CDR2 FQNEAQ. The V call is TRBV7-8, the J call TRBJ2-1; as DNA is missing, the TRBD1 call by TCRdb cannot be tested. The TCR originated in a human donor in good health. Some clones in this sample may be carry-over from other donors' samples. Sequencing was performed on naive CXCR3+ CD8+ T cells from blood. This sample's subset: CD45RO-CCR7+CD27+CD95- naive CD8+ T cells expressing CXCR3 (TNR3+). CDR3 residues: CASSLGKDRVFNEQFF.